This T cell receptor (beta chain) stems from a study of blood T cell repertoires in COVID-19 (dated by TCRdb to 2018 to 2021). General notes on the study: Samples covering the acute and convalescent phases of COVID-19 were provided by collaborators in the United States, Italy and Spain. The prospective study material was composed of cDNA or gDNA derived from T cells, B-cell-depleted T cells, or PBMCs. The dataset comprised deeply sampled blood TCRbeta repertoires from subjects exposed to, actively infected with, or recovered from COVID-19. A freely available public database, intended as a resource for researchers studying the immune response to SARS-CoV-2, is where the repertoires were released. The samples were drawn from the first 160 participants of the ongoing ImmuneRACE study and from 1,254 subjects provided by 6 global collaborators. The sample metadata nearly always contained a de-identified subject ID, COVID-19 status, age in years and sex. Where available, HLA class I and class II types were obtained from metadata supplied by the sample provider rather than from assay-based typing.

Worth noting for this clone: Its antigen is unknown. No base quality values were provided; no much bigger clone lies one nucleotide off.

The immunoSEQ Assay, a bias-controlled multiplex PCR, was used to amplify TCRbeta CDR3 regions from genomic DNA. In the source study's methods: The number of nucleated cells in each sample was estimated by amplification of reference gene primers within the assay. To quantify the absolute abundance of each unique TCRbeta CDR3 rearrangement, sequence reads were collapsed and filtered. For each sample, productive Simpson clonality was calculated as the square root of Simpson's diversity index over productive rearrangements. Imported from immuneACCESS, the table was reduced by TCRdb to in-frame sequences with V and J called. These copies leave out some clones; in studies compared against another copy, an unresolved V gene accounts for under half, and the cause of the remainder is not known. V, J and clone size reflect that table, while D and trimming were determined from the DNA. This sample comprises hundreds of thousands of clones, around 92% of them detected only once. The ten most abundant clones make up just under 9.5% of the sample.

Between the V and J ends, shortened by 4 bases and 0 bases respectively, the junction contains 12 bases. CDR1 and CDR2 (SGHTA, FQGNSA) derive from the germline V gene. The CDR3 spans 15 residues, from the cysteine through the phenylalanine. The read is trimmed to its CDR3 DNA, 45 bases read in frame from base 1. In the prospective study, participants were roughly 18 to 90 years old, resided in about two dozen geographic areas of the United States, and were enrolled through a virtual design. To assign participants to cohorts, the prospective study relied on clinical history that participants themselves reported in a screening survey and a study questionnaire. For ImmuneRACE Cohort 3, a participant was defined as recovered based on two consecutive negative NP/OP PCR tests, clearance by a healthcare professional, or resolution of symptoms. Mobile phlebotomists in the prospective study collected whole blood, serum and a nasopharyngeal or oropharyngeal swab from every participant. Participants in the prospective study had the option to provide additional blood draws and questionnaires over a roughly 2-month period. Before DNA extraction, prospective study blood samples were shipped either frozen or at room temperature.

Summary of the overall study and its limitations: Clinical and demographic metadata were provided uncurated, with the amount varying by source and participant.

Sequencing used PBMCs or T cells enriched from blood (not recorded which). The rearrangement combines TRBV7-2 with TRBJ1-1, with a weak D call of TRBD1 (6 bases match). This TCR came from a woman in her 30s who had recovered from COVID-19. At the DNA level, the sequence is TGTGCCAGCAGCTGGGTGACAGGACTGAACACTGAAGCTTTCTTT. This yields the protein CASSWVTGLNTEAFF.